This T cell receptor beta chain was recorded in a study of shared clonotypes between healthy human individuals. CD45RO-negative, CCR7-positively selected cells formed the naive CD8 fraction, excluding terminally differentiated effector memory CD45RA+ cells. From germline, CDR1 is MNHEY and CDR2 SMNVEV (reference sequence). With 3 bases removed from V and 3 bases from J, the gap between germline ends came to 5 bases. CDR3 length: 13 residues. Deep-level running was used for the assay. Original processing notes: ImmunoSEQ gave junction-only sequences without quality scores, so filtering differed. The table came from immunoSEQ multiplex PCR; TCRdb's copy has only in-frame clones and leaves some out. V, J and clone size are those of that table, while D and trimming were read from the DNA. The sample contains under 1 million clones, 80% to 95% of which appear only once. General study points: Among donors, sharing of clonotypes was expected to be affected by sequencing depth.

In the case of this clone: The antigen is not known.

The sequencing sample was made of naive CD8+ T cells sorted from blood. The gene calls are TRBV27 and TRBJ2-2; the D is unclear. This receptor was obtained from a man under 40 in good health. The CDR3 DNA reads as TGTGCCAGCAGTTTTGGGCACACCGGGGAGCTGTTTTTT. Translation: CASSFGHTGELFF.